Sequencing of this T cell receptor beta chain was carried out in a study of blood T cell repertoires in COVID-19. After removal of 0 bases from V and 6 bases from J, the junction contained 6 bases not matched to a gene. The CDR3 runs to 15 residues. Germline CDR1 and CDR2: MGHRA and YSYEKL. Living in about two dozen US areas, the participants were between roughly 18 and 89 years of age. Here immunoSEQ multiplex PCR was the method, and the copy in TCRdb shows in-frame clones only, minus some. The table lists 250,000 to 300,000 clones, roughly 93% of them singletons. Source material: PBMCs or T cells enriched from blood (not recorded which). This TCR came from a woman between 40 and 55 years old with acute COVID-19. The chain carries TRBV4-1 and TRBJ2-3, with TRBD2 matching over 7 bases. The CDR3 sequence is CASSQDRAAGDTQYF. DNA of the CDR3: TGCGCCAGCAGCCAAGATAGAGCAGCGGGGGATACGCAGTATTTT.